This note documents a single TCR beta chain sequence. The antigen remains undetermined. With 3 bases removed from V and 7 bases from J, the gap between germline ends came to 11 bases. The CDR3 has 13 residues. Looked up from germline, CDR1 is KGHDR and CDR2 is SFDVKD. These data come from a study of T cell responses to AZD1222 COVID-19 vaccine. General observations from the study: Across spike, vaccine-associated CD4 TCRs were found, dominant at 160-218 and 743-854.

The protocol was immunoSEQ multiplex PCR, while the TCRdb copy is restricted to in-frame clones and leaves out a portion. The sample holds approximately 120,000 clones, approximately 90% seen once. The sequencing here drew on peripheral blood, taken on day 0 of AZD1222 vaccination. This clonotype was sampled from an adult in good health. The chain uses TRBV24-1 and TRBJ1-2, with D maybe TRBD1 (5 bases). The CDR3 bases are TGTGCCACCAGTGATGGCAGGGAGCGTGGCTACACCTTC. It codes for CATSDGRERGYTF.